One and the same sample provided the 27 T cell receptor beta chains below, sequenced in a study of control samples from healthy donors and cancer patients. The assay was immunoSEQ multiplex PCR, and TCRdb's table has in-frame clones only and misses some. This sample carries approximately 90,000 clones, 85% of them seen once, and the ten largest clones take roughly a fifth. The sequenced sample consisted of blood. The receptors originated from a man aged 25 to 40 in good health.

In this sample, this clone turned up once. The V gene is TRBV7-2, the J gene TRBJ1-2; 7 bases align to TRBD1. The CDR3 sequence is 15 residues long. V was clipped by 2 bases and J by 3 bases; unmatched bases: 6. The germline V gene has CDR1 SGHTA and CDR2 FQGNSA. The CDR3 is CASSLLSTGDYGYTF. The CDR3 bases are TGTGCCAGCAGCTTACTATCCACAGGGGACTATGGCTACACCTTC.

This clone was counted only a few times. The V gene is TRBV7-9, the J gene TRBJ1-1; D is unresolved. The CDR3 is made up of 13 amino acids. Germline assignment: CDR1 SEHNR and CDR2 FQNEAQ (reference sequence). Between the trimmed V and J ends, which lost 6 bases and 2 bases, there was a span of 10 bases. The CDR3 DNA sequence: TGTGCCAGCAGGGCAAGAGTAAACACTGAAGCTTTCTTT. As protein: CASRARVNTEAFF.

V and J are TRBV30 and TRBJ1-2; 7 bases agree with TRBD1. Germline V lookup: CDR1 GTSNPN, CDR2 SVGIG (reference sequence). V lost 3 bases, J lost 6 bases, and 7 bases stayed unmatched. The CDR3 is 13 amino acids. CDR3 nucleotides: TGTGCCTGGAGCAACAGGGGCGAGGATGGCTACACCTTC. Protein: CAWSNRGEDGYTF.

The CDR3 DNA is TGTGCCTGGAGTGTATTCATAGGGGAGGGCTACACCTTC. It specifies CAWSVFIGEGYTF. The V and J genes are TRBV30 and TRBJ1-2; a weak D match, TRBD1 (5 bases). The CDR3 has 13 amino acids. Germline loops: CDR1 GTSNPN, CDR2 SVGIG (reference sequence). Trimming pared 0 bases from V and 8 bases from J, leaving 13 bases between. Variable domain in full (rest from reference TRBV30 and TRBJ1-2): SQTIHQWPATLVQPVGSPLSLECTVEGTSNPNLYWYRQAAGRGLQLLFYSVGIGQISSEVPQNLSASRPQDRQFILSSKKLLLSDSGFYLCAWSVFIGEGYTFGSGTRLTVV.

The rearrangement joins TRBV19 to TRBJ2-3; TRBD2 is a possible D gene (6 bases). V was shortened by 6 bases and J by 5 bases, with 12 bases between the two germline ends. Germline V lookup: CDR1 LNHDA, CDR2 SQIVND (reference sequence). The CDR3 extends over 13 amino acids. The DNA of the CDR3 is TGTGCCAGTAGCCCTCGGCGGGAAGATACGCAGTATTTT. Its protein product is CASSPRREDTQYF.

This clone was seen a single time. The V gene is TRBV30, the J gene TRBJ2-3, with D hard to call. V was clipped by 6 bases and J by 6 bases, with 16 bases between them. The CDR3 runs 13 residues. Germline lookup yields CDR1 GTSNPN and CDR2 SVGIG (reference sequence). The CDR3 loop reads CACQNPLSDTQYF. CDR3 DNA: TGTGCCTGCCAAAACCCCCTGTCGGATACGCAGTATTTT.

The chain links TRBV19 to TRBJ1-6, with 9 bases lining up with TRBD1. Germline trimming cut 3 bases from V and 9 bases from J; bases unmatched to any gene: 6. CDR3 length: 15 residues. Germline CDR1 LNHDA, CDR2 SQIVND (reference sequence). The CDR3 sequence is CASSIQDRGFSPLHF. The CDR3 nucleotides read TGTGCCAGTAGTATCCAGGACAGGGGATTTTCACCCCTCCACTTT.

This clone was counted a few times. The rearrangement joins TRBV6-5 to TRBJ2-1; 8 nucleotides align to TRBD2. V was clipped by 6 bases and J by 9 bases; unmatched bases: 10. CDR1 and CDR2 from the germline V gene are MNHEY and SVGAGI. The CDR3 sequence is 14 residues long. The CDR3 DNA reads as TGTGCCAGCAGCGTGGGACTAGGGGGTGGTGAGCAGTTCTTC. Protein product: CASSVGLGGGEQFF.

This clone showed up just a few times. The rearrangement joins TRBV11-2 to TRBJ1-3; 7 nucleotides align to TRBD1. The CDR3 spans 14 residues. Losses at the gene ends were 3 bases for V and 3 bases for J; bases not matched to a gene: 2. Germline lookup yields CDR1 SGHAT and CDR2 FQNNGV. The CDR3 is CASSFAGGGNTIYF. CDR3 sequence (DNA): TGTGCCAGCAGCTTCGCAGGGGGTGGAAACACCATATATTTT.

The chain employs TRBV20-1 and TRBJ2-2; no reliable D call. This CDR3 contains 15 residues. V shed 3 bases and J shed 1 base, with 12 bases lying between them. In germline, CDR1 is DFQATT, CDR2 SNEGSKA (reference sequence). CDR3 in DNA: TGCAGTGCTAGTCGGCCGGGCAGGAACACCGGGGAGCTGTTTTTT. Its protein is CSASRPGRNTGELFF.

This clone has more than one count but fewer than ten. This chain links TRBV14 with TRBJ2-3, with D perhaps matching TRBD1 or TRBD2 (6 bases each). V gave up 0 bases and J gave up 2 bases, with 21 bases separating them. The CDR3 totals 19 residues. Per germline, CDR1 SGHDN and CDR2 FVKESK. CDR3 amino acids: CASSQDWIRPGAITDTQYF. DNA for the CDR3: TGTGCCAGCAGCCAAGATTGGATTCGGCCGGGGGCCATCACAGATACGCAGTATTTT.

The V call is TRBV9, the J call TRBJ1-6; no clear D. CDR1 is SGDLS and CDR2 is YYNGEE in the germline V gene. The CDR3 totals 13 residues. The V gene lost 0 bases and the J gene lost 10 bases, with 8 bases spanning the gap. CDR3 residues: CASSVEVGSPLHF. The CDR3 coding sequence is TGTGCCAGCAGCGTAGAAGTGGGGTCACCCCTCCACTTT. Based on the CDR3 plus reference TRBV9 and TRBJ1-6, the full variable domain is DSGVTQTPKHLITATGQRVTLRCSPRSGDLSVYWYQQSLDQGLQFLIQYYNGEERAKGNILERFSAQQFPDLHSELNLSSLELGDSALYFCASSVEVGSPLHFGNGTRLTVT.

CDR3 bases: TGTGCCAGCAGCCAAAGGCTGGGGTCGCTAGCGGGGGAGCAGTTCTTC. Protein product: CASSQRLGSLAGEQFF. The genes are TRBV3-1 (or the pseudogene TRBV3-2) and TRBJ2-1, with 9 bases lining up with TRBD2. The length of the CDR3 is 16 residues. V was pared by 2 bases and J by 10 bases, with 12 bases of the junction left unmatched. Germline lookup yields CDR1 LGHDT and CDR2 YNNKEL (reference sequence).

This clone was picked up one time. The chain uses TRBV6-9 and TRBJ1-2; no definite D call. Trimming cost V 2 bases and J 4 bases, with 14 bases left between them. CDR1 MNHGY and CDR2 SVAAGI come from the germline V gene. The CDR3 runs to 15 residues. The CDR3 loop is CASSYPLQPIYGYTF. The CDR3 DNA sequence: TGTGCCAGCAGTTATCCCCTACAGCCAATCTATGGCTACACCTTC.

This chain joins TRBV30 and TRBJ2-3; 12 bases align to TRBD2. CDR1 is GTSNPN, CDR2 SVGIG, per germline (reference sequence). Losses at the gene ends were 8 bases for V and 4 bases for J; bases not matched to a gene: 4. The CDR3 is made up of 13 amino acids. The CDR3 nucleotides read TGTGCCATCACTAGCGGGGGGTCAGATACGCAGTATTTT. It is translated as CAITSGGSDTQYF.

This clone appeared a single time. V and J are TRBV27 and TRBJ1-5; D remains unclear. Germline values: CDR1 MNHEY, CDR2 SMNVEV (reference sequence). The CDR3 is made up of 13 amino acids. V lost 3 bases, J lost 0 bases, and 3 bases lay in between. The CDR3 DNA follows: TGTGCCAGCAGTTTCTATAGCAATCAGCCCCAGCATTTT. It yields the protein CASSFYSNQPQHF.

The chain recombines TRBV5-1 with TRBJ1-1; no clear D. Germline lookup yields CDR1 SGHRS and CDR2 YFSETQ. V was clipped by 0 bases and J by 2 bases, with 8 bases between them. The CDR3 length is 14 residues. The CDR3 here is CASSLDGINTEAFF. The CDR3 DNA reads TGCGCCAGCAGCTTGGATGGAATTAACACTGAAGCTTTCTTT.

The chain combines TRBV7-9 with TRBJ1-2, with D perhaps TRBD1 (5 bases). The CDR3 contains 18 residues. Germline CDR1 and CDR2: SEHNR and FQNEAQ (reference sequence). V gave up 3 bases and J gave up 2 bases, with 22 bases separating them. As DNA, the CDR3 is TGTGCCAGCAGCTTCGTAGCTTTTTTGGGGGAAGGGAACTATGGCTACACCTTC. Its translation: CASSFVAFLGEGNYGYTF.

The chain carries TRBV6-5 and TRBJ1-1, with a tentative D call TRBD1 (5 bases). V shed 7 bases and J shed 1 base, with 13 bases lying between them. Germline lookup yields CDR1 MNHEY and CDR2 SVGAGI. There are 14 residues in the CDR3. CDR3 DNA sequence: TGTGCCAGCACGCCGGGGGGATCGAACACTGAAGCTTTCTTT. As protein: CASTPGGSNTEAFF.

The V gene is TRBV6-1, the J gene TRBJ1-2; 9 bases fit TRBD1. Looked up from germline, CDR1 is MNHNS and CDR2 is SASEGT. V dropped 1 base and J dropped 6; count of bases not matched to a gene: 6. The CDR3 has 15 amino acids. CDR3 sequence reads: CASSEVIRTGDGYTF. The DNA for the CDR3 is TGTGCCAGCAGTGAAGTAATTCGGACAGGGGATGGCTACACCTTC.

The V and J genes are TRBV6-5 and TRBJ1-2, with D unclear. The length of the CDR3 is 12 residues. With 7 bases removed from V and 7 bases from J, the gap between germline ends came to 13 bases. Germline V gene lookup returns CDR1 MNHEY and CDR2 SVGAGI. This chain's CDR3 is CASNRVVSGYTF. The CDR3 nucleotides read TGTGCCAGCAACCGGGTGGTCAGTGGCTACACCTTC.

The genes are TRBV7-9 and TRBJ2-3; tentatively, D is TRBD1 (6 bases). The V end lost 5 bases, the J end lost 2 bases, and 11 bases lay between the germline ends. The CDR3 has 14 residues. Germline values: CDR1 SEHNR, CDR2 FQNEAQ (reference sequence). The CDR3 nucleotides are TGTGCCAGCAGCCTAGGGACATTCACAGATACGCAGTATTTT. This codes for CASSLGTFTDTQYF.

The chain employs TRBV7-2 and TRBJ1-5; the D is unclear. V lost 5 bases and J 4 bases, leaving 15 bases between the germline ends. Looked up from germline, CDR1 is SGHTA and CDR2 is FQGNSA. This CDR3 spans 15 amino acids. CDR3 sequence (DNA): TGTGCCAGCAGCCAACGGACTGCCGGGAATCAGCCCCAGCATTTT. Translated, it gives CASSQRTAGNQPQHF. Full variable domain (outside the CDR3, taken from reference TRBV7-2 and TRBJ1-5): GAGVSQSPSNKVTEKGKDVELRCDPISGHTALYWYRQSLGQGLEFLIYFQGNSAPDKSGLPSDRFSAERTGGSVSTLTIQRTQQEDSAVYLCASSQRTAGNQPQHFGDGTRLSIL.

This chain uses TRBV5-1 with TRBJ2-2, with 8 bases that match TRBD1. Looked up from germline, CDR1 is SGHRS and CDR2 is YFSETQ. Losses at the gene ends were 5 bases for V and 4 bases for J; bases not matched to a gene: 4. The CDR3 covers 14 residues. CDR3 region: CASSRTGSTGELFF. The CDR3 nucleotides read TGCGCCAGCAGTCGGACAGGGTCCACCGGGGAGCTGTTTTTT.

The rearrangement uses TRBV14 and TRBJ2-7, with D unresolved. This CDR3 has 15 amino acids. Per the germline V gene, CDR1 is SGHDN and CDR2 is FVKESK. V was shortened by 4 bases and J by 1 base, with 14 bases between the two germline ends. The chain's CDR3 is CASSPYLQTSYEQYF. CDR3 nucleotide sequence: TGTGCCAGCAGCCCATACTTACAAACTTCCTACGAGCAGTACTTC.

This clone occurred a few times. This rearrangement joins TRBV6-6 to TRBJ1-5; 9 bases map to TRBD1. V was clipped by 6 bases and J by 4 bases; unmatched bases: 4. This CDR3 has 14 residues. The germline V gene encodes CDR1 MNHNY and CDR2 SVGAGI (reference sequence). CDR3 region: CASSYRGRNQPQHF. DNA of the CDR3: TGTGCCAGCAGCTACAGGGGGCGTAATCAGCCCCAGCATTTT.

CDR3 nucleotide sequence: TGTGCCAGCAGCTTAACAGGGGCTGGAAACACCATATATTTT. Translating it yields CASSLTGAGNTIYF. V and J are TRBV7-3 and TRBJ1-3, with TRBD1 as a possible D gene (5 bases). Germline lookup yields CDR1 SGHTA and CDR2 FQGTGA. The CDR3 spans 14 residues. The ends were cut back, 0 bases at V and 2 bases at J, with 5 bases in the middle.